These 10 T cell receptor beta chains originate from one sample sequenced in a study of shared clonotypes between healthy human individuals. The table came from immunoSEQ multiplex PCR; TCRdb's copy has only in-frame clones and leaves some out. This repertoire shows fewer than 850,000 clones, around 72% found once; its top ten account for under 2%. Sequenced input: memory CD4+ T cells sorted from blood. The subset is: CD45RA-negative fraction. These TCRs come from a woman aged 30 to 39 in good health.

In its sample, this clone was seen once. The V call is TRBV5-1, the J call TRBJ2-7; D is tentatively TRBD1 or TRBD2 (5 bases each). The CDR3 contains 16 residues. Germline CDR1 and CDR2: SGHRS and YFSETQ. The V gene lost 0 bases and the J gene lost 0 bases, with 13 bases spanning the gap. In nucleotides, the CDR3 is TGCGCCAGCAGCTTGGGTGGGGACCTGATCTCCTACGAGCAGTACTTC. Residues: CASSLGGDLISYEQYF.

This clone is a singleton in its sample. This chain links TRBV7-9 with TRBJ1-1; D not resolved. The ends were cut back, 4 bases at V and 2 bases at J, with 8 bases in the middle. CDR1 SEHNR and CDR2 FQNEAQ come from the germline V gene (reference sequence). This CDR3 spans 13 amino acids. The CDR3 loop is CASSYGVNTEAFF. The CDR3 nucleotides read TGTGCCAGCAGCTACGGGGTAAACACTGAAGCTTTCTTT.

The CDR3 nucleotides read TGTGCCAGCAGCTTCAGGGCTTCAGAGACCCAGTACTTC. It is translated as CASSFRASETQYF. The chain carries TRBV11-3 and TRBJ2-5; perhaps TRBD1 as D (5 bases). CDR3 length: 13 residues. Per the germline V gene, CDR1 is SGHNT and CDR2 is YENEEA. V lost 3 bases to trimming and J lost 4 bases, with 9 bases between them.

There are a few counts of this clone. CDR3 amino acids: CASSSSTSGYNEQFF. The DNA of the CDR3 is TGTGCCAGCAGTTCATCGACTAGCGGTTACAATGAGCAGTTCTTC. The chain couples TRBV27 to TRBJ2-1, with 9 bases identical to TRBD2. The CDR3 is 15 residues long. From germline, CDR1 is MNHEY and CDR2 SMNVEV (reference sequence). The V and J ends lost 4 bases and 4 bases, in that order; junction bases with no gene match: 5.

CDR3 sequence reads: CAWSARRGAGELFF. CDR3 coding DNA: TGTGCCTGGAGTGCAAGGAGGGGTGCCGGGGAGCTGTTTTTT. The chain employs TRBV30 and TRBJ2-2; the D gene is possibly TRBD2 (6 bases). V was shortened by 1 base and J by 6 bases, with 12 bases between the two germline ends. The CDR3 loop spans 14 amino acids. Germline CDR1 and CDR2: GTSNPN and SVGIG (reference sequence).

CDR3 region: CASSRTSGITDTQYF. DNA for the CDR3: TGCGCCAGCAGCCGGACTAGCGGGATTACAGATACGCAGTATTTT. J is TRBJ2-3 and V is TRBV23-1, with 12 bases identical to TRBD2. TRBV23-1 counts as an open reading frame of uncertain function. V shed 6 bases and J 3 bases; nucleotides not matched to a gene: 4. The CDR3 has 15 residues.

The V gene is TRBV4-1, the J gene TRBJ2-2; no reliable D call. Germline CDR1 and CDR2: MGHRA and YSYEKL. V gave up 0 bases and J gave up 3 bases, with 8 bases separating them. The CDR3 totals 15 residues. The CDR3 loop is CASSQDALDTGELFF. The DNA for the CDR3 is TGCGCCAGCAGCCAAGACGCCCTGGACACCGGGGAGCTGTTTTTT.

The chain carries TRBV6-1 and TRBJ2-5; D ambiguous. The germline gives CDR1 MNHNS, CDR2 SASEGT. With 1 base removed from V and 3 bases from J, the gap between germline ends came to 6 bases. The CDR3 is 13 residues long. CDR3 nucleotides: TGTGCCAGCAGTGAAGTTTGGGAAGAGACCCAGTACTTC. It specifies CASSEVWEETQYF.

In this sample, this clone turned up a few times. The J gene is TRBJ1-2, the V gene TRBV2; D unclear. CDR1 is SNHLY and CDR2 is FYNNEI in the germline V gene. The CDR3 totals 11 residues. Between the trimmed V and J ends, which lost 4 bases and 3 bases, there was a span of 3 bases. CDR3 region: CASSAHYGYTF. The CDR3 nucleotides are TGTGCCAGCAGTGCCCACTATGGCTACACCTTC.

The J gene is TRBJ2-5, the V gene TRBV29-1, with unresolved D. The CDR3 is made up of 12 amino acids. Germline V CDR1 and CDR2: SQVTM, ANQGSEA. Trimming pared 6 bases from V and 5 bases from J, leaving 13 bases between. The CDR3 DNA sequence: TGCAGCGTGGCCACCTCAGCGGAGACCCAGTACTTC. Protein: CSVATSAETQYF.